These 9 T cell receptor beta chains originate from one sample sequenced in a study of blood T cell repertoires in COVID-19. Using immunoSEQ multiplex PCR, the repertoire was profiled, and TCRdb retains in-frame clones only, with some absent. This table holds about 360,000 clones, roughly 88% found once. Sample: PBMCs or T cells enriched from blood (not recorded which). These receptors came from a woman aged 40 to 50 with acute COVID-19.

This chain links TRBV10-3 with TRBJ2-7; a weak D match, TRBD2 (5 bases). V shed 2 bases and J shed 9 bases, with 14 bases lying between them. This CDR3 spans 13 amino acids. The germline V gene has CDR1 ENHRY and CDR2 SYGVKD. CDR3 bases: TGTGCCATCAGTGAGAATAGCGCTAACGTGCAGTACTTC. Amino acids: CAISENSANVQYF.

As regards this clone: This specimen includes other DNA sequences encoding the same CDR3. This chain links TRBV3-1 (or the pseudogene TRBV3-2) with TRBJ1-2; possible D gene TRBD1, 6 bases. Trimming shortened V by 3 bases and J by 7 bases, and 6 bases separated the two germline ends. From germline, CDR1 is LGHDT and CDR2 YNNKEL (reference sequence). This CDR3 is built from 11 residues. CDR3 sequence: CASSQGAGYTF. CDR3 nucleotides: TGTGCCAGCAGCCAGGGGGCTGGCTACACCTTC.

CDR3 DNA sequence: TGCGCCAGCAGCCCCTCGGGACAGGGTGCCTATGGCTACACCTTC. Translated, it gives CASSPSGQGAYGYTF. The J gene is TRBJ1-2, the V gene TRBV10-2; 9 positions agree with TRBD1. V trimming: 6 bases; J trimming: 4 bases; junction bases outside the gene matches: 9. CDR3 length: 15 amino acids. Germline V gene data show CDR1 as WSHSY and CDR2 as SAAADI.

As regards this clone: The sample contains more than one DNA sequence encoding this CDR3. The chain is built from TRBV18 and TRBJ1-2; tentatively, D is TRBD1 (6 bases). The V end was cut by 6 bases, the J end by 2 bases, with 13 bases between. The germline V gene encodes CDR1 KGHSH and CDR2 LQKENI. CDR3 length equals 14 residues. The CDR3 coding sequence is TGTGCCAGCTCCCCAGACAGGACAAACTATGGCTACACCTTC. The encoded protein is CASSPDRTNYGYTF.

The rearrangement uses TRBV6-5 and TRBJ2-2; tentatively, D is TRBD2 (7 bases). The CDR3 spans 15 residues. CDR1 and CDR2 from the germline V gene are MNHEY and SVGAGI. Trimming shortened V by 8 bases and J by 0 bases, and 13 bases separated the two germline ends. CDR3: CASGRDTANTGELFF. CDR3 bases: TGTGCCAGCGGGAGGGACACAGCGAACACCGGGGAGCTGTTTTTT.

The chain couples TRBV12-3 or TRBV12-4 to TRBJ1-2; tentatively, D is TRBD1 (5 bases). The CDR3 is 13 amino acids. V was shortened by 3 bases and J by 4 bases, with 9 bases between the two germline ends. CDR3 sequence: CASSFSQGYGYTF. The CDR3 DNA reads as TGTGCCAGCAGTTTTTCGCAGGGCTATGGCTACACCTTC.

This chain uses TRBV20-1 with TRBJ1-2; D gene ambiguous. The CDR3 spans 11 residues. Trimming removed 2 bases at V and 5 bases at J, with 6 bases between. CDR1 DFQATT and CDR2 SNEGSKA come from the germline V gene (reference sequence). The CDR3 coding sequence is TGCAGTGCTAGATCCCAGTATGGCTACACCTTC. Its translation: CSARSQYGYTF.

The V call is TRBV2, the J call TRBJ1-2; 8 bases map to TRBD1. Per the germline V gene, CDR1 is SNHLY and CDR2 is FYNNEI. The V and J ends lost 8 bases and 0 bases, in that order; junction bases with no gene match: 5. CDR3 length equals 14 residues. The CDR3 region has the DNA TGTGCCAGCGTGGGACAGGCGACTAACTATGGCTACACCTTC. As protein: CASVGQATNYGYTF.

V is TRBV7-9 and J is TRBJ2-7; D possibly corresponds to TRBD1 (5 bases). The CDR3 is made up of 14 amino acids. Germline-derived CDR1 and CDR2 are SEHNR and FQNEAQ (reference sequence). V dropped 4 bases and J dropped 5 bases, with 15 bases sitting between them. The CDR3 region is CASSYTRGQDEQYF. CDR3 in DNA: TGTGCCAGCAGCTACACAAGGGGCCAGGACGAGCAGTACTTC. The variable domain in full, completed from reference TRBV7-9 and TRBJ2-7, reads DTGVSQNPRHKITKRGQNVTFRCDPISEHNRLYWYRQTLGQGPEFLTYFQNEAQLEKSRLLSDRFSAERPKGSFSTLEIQRTEQGDSAMYLCASSYTRGQDEQYFGPGTRLTVT.